This entry lists 21 T cell receptor beta chains sequenced from one sample in a study of T cells in Graves' hyperthyroidism and ophthalmopathy. RNA transcripts served as the template for amplifying TCR beta CDR3 regions. During a first-round RT-PCR of the TCR CDR3, the HTBI primer set was used. One entry per CDR3 protein results from TCRdb running MiXCR on the multiplex PCR reads. The profile covers roughly 24,000 distinct CDR3 sequences, with approximately 45% appearing a single time and 10% taken by the ten largest. Input material: blood. The receptor source for this set is a woman aged 30 to 39 with Graves' hyperthyroidism.

In this sample, this clonotype is medium-sized. This rearrangement joins TRBV19 to TRBJ1-3; unclear D gene. V gave up 5 bases and J gave up 8 bases, with 13 bases separating them. Germline assignment: CDR1 LNHDA and CDR2 SQIVND (reference sequence). This CDR3 contains 13 residues. CDR3 region: CASSDPRPDTIYF. CDR3 DNA sequence: TGTGCCAGTAGTGATCCGAGACCAGACACCATATATTTT.

By frequency in the sample, this clonotype is medium-sized. The chain carries TRBV19 and TRBJ1-5; possible D gene TRBD1, 5 bases. In germline, CDR1 is LNHDA, CDR2 SQIVND (reference sequence). The CDR3 spans 15 residues. The ends were cut back, 3 bases at V and 0 bases at J, with 9 bases in the middle. CDR3 sequence (DNA): TGTGCCAGTAGTATTGCGGGGGATAGCAATCAGCCCCAGCATTTT. It translates to CASSIAGDSNQPQHF. Full variable domain (rest looked up from reference TRBV19 and TRBJ1-5): DGGITQSPKYLFRKEGQNVTLSCEQNLNHDAMYWYRQDPGQGLRLIYYSQIVNDFQKGDIAEGYSVSREKKESFPLTVTSAQKNPTAFYLCASSIAGDSNQPQHFGDGTRLSIL.

This clonotype came up once. The gene calls are TRBV20-1 and TRBJ1-2; D is ambiguous. Trimming removed 6 bases at V and 6 bases at J, with 11 bases between. The CDR3 runs 11 residues. CDR1 is DFQATT and CDR2 is SNEGSKA in the germline V gene (reference sequence). CDR3 region: CSARYIDGYTF. The DNA for the CDR3 is TGCAGTGCCCGTTACATCGATGGCTACACCTTC.

In this sample, this clonotype turned up many times. The chain couples TRBV5-1 to TRBJ1-4; D call uncertain. CDR1 and CDR2 from the germline V gene are SGHRS and YFSETQ. This CDR3 is 15 amino acids long. Between the trimmed V and J ends, which lost 5 bases and 0 bases, there was a span of 11 bases. The CDR3 sequence: CASSLQFATNEKLFF. CDR3 in DNA: TGCGCCAGCAGTTTACAGTTCGCAACTAATGAAAAACTGTTTTTT.

The table lists this clonotype with many counts. The chain is built from TRBV6-1 and TRBJ2-6; D not certain. The V end lost 9 bases, the J end lost 0 bases, and 9 bases lay between the germline ends. Germline assignment: CDR1 MNHNS and CDR2 SASEGT. The CDR3 extends over 14 amino acids. The CDR3 bases are TGTGCCAGTAGACCAGGCTCTGGGGCCAACGTCCTGACTTTC. Amino acid sequence: CASRPGSGANVLTF.

This rearrangement joins TRBV9 to TRBJ2-3; 7 nucleotides agree with TRBD2. V lost 0 bases and J lost 5; bases outside the gene matches: 9. Germline lookup yields CDR1 SGDLS and CDR2 YYNGEE. This CDR3 comprises 16 residues. In DNA form, the CDR3 reads TGTGCCAGCAGCGTAGTTGTGGCGGGAGAGGGAGATACGCAGTATTTT. Translated, it gives CASSVVVAGEGDTQYF.

The genes are TRBV4-2 and TRBJ1-1; TRBD1 aligns across 7 bases. V was pared by 0 bases and J by 6 bases, with 19 bases of the junction left unmatched. Germline V gene sequence: CDR1 LGHNA, CDR2 YNFKEQ. The CDR3 runs to 19 residues. CDR3 region: CASSQDLRGVNRGGSEAFF. CDR3 DNA sequence: TGTGCCAGCAGCCAAGATTTGCGGGGGGTAAACAGGGGTGGTTCTGAAGCTTTCTTT.

This clonotype appeared many times. The chain links TRBV5-1 to TRBJ1-1; D is ambiguous. Per the germline V gene, CDR1 is SGHRS and CDR2 is YFSETQ. The CDR3 totals 13 residues. Trimming shortened V by 3 bases and J by 1 base, and 7 bases separated the two germline ends. The DNA for the CDR3 is TGCGCCAGCAGCTCCGTTCGGAACACTGAAGCTTTCTTT. This translates into CASSSVRNTEAFF.

The chain carries TRBV10-2 and TRBJ1-5; TRBD1 might be the D (5 bases). The CDR3 length is 13 residues. Germline CDR1 WSHSY, CDR2 SAAADI. Trimming pared 8 bases from V and 4 bases from J, leaving 12 bases between. This chain's CDR3 is CASATGVNQPQHF. For the CDR3, the DNA is TGCGCCAGCGCGACGGGGGTGAATCAGCCCCAGCATTTT.

The chain uses TRBV29-1 and TRBJ2-7, with 9 bases aligning to TRBD1. V lost 2 bases, J lost 2 bases, and 7 bases stayed unmatched. The CDR3 extends over 15 amino acids. CDR1 is SQVTM and CDR2 is ANQGSEA in the germline V gene. CDR3 sequence (DNA): TGCAGCGTTGAACTAGGACAGGGGTCGGCCTACGAGCAGTACTTC. Translation gives CSVELGQGSAYEQYF.

V is TRBV5-1 and J is TRBJ2-1; D is possibly TRBD1 (6 bases). The CDR3 contains 13 residues. Germline V gene sequence: CDR1 SGHRS, CDR2 YFSETQ. Trimming took off 3 bases at V and 8 bases at J, with 12 bases between the two ends. This chain's CDR3 is CASSSEGGDEQFF. The CDR3 bases are TGCGCCAGCAGCTCCGAAGGGGGTGATGAGCAGTTCTTC. Based on the CDR3 plus reference TRBV5-1 and TRBJ2-1, the full variable domain is KAGVTQTPRYLIKTRGQQVTLSCSPISGHRSVSWYQQTPGQGLQFLFEYFSETQRNKGNFPGRFSGRQFSNSRSEMNVSTLELGDSALYLCASSSEGGDEQFFGPGTRLTVL.

This chain connects TRBV7-3 to TRBJ1-1; D perhaps matches TRBD1 (5 bases). Germline V lookup: CDR1 SGHTA, CDR2 FQGTGA. The CDR3 extends over 15 amino acids. V was trimmed by 5 bases and J by 2 bases, leaving 15 bases between them. Here the CDR3 reads CASSPGPGENTEAFF. In DNA form, the CDR3 reads TGTGCCAGCAGCCCAGGGCCCGGCGAAAACACTGAAGCTTTCTTT.

This clonotype was seen ten or more times. The chain combines TRBV5-1 with TRBJ2-1; weak D call: TRBD1 (6 bases). This CDR3 has 13 residues. V was cut by 4 bases and J by 8 bases, with 13 bases left in between. Germline CDR1 is SGHRS and CDR2 is YFSETQ. The CDR3 DNA reads TGCGCCAGCAGCACCACAGGGACCCATGAGCAGTTCTTC. It encodes CASSTTGTHEQFF.

In its sample, this clonotype ranks as medium-sized (0.01 to 0.1%). The CDR3 here is CASSEIVWLQFF. The DNA of the CDR3 is TGTGCCAGCAGTGAAATCGTTTGGTTGCAGTTCTTC. This rearrangement joins TRBV2 to TRBJ2-1; D is uncertain. The V end was cut by 2 bases, the J end by 12 bases, with 11 bases between. Germline lookup yields CDR1 SNHLY and CDR2 FYNNEI. The CDR3 sequence is 12 residues long.

This chain links TRBV7-6 with TRBJ2-7; D might be TRBD2 (7 bases). The ends were cut back, 6 bases at V and 2 bases at J, with 26 bases in the middle. The CDR3 loop spans 18 amino acids. Germline lookup yields CDR1 SGHVS and CDR2 FNYEAQ. Here the CDR3 reads CASSPGSGGAGRTYEQYF. The CDR3 DNA follows: TGTGCCAGCAGTCCTGGGTCTGGGGGGGCCGGGAGGACCTACGAGCAGTACTTC. The whole variable domain, filled in from reference TRBV7-6 and TRBJ2-7, reads GAGVSQSPRYKVTKRGQDVALRCDPISGHVSLYWYRQALGQGPEFLTYFNYEAQQDKSGLPNDRFSAERPEGSISTLTIQRTEQRDSAMYRCASSPGSGGAGRTYEQYFGPGTRLTVT.

With respect to this clonotype: A junction end diverges from the germline sequence, so it may reflect a read error. For the CDR3, the DNA is TGCAGTACTAGAGGTTTGGTAGCCGTAGCATATACGCAGTATTTT. Protein product: CSTRGLVAVAYTQYF. The chain links TRBV20-1 to TRBJ2-3; D is possibly TRBD2 (5 bases). This CDR3 comprises 15 residues. CDR1 and CDR2 from the germline V gene are DFQATT and SNEGSKA (reference sequence).

By its share, this clonotype is medium-sized (0.01 to 0.1%). The rearrangement uses TRBV7-9 and TRBJ1-2; 7 positions match TRBD1. Per the germline V gene, CDR1 is SEHNR and CDR2 is FQNEAQ (reference sequence). J was trimmed by 10 bases and V by 5 bases; bases with no gene match: 13. This CDR3 spans 14 amino acids. The CDR3 sequence: CASSPKTDRLYYTF. The CDR3 DNA sequence: TGTGCCAGCAGCCCGAAGACGGACAGGTTGTACTACACCTTC.

The chain has TRBV5-1 and TRBJ2-2, with 9 bases lining up with TRBD2. From germline, CDR1 is SGHRS and CDR2 YFSETQ. CDR3 length: 18 amino acids. The V gene end was trimmed by 0 bases and the J gene end by 5 bases; junction bases not matched to a gene: 11. The CDR3 DNA is TGCGCCAGCAGCTTGGGGGGGCTAGCGGGAAGAGGAACCGGGGAGCTGTTTTTT. This codes for CASSLGGLAGRGTGELFF.

The chain couples TRBV19 to TRBJ2-3; no clear D gene. Trimming removed 3 bases at V and 11 bases at J, with 18 bases between. The CDR3 runs 14 residues. Germline V CDR1 and CDR2: LNHDA, SQIVND (reference sequence). The CDR3 DNA follows: TGTGCCAGTAGTATCGAGGTCGTCTACAATGAGCAGTATTTT. It yields the protein CASSIEVVYNEQYF. The full variable domain, rest sourced from reference TRBV19 and TRBJ2-3, is DGGITQSPKYLFRKEGQNVTLSCEQNLNHDAMYWYRQDPGQGLRLIYYSQIVNDFQKGDIAEGYSVSREKKESFPLTVTSAQKNPTAFYLCASSIEVVYNEQYFGPGTRLTVL.

In its sample, this clonotype was seen once. A much larger clone lies a single base off, so this may be a read error. No conserved phenylalanine or tryptophan ends this CDR3, so it is likely a read error. V and J are TRBV3-1 and TRBJ2-5; D is perhaps TRBD1 or TRBD2 (6 bases each). V was shortened by 3 bases and J by 7 bases, with 18 bases between the two germline ends. CDR1 LGHDT and CDR2 YNNKEL come from the germline V gene (reference sequence). This CDR3 spans 15 amino acids. The chain's CDR3 is CASSQTGGLVGTQYL. In DNA, the CDR3 is TGTGCCAGCAGCCAGACTGGGGGGCTAGTGGGGACCCAGTACCTC.

This chain connects TRBV5-6 to TRBJ2-7, with 8 nucleotides matching TRBD1. There are 14 residues in the CDR3. Germline assignment: CDR1 SGHDT and CDR2 YYEEEE. The V gene end was trimmed by 2 bases and the J gene end by 3 bases; junction bases not matched to a gene: 4. CDR3 residues: CASSFLDRDYEQYF. The CDR3, as DNA: TGTGCCAGCAGCTTCCTGGACAGGGACTACGAGCAGTACTTC.